These 16 T cell receptor beta chains originate from one sample sequenced in a study of blood T cell repertoires in COVID-19. Produced via immunoSEQ multiplex PCR; TCRdb's table is partial and in-frame only. This sample has 200,000 to 250,000 clones; approximately 86% occur once, and the top ten carry approximately 5.7%. The specimen was peripheral blood. The source is a human donor in a cohort sampled during active COVID-19.

V gene TRBV28 combines with J gene TRBJ2-7; the D is unclear. CDR3 length: 15 residues. Germline V gene data show CDR1 as MDHEN and CDR2 as SYDVKM. With 4 bases removed from V and 5 bases from J, the gap between germline ends came to 18 bases. DNA for the CDR3: TGTGCCAGCAGTTCCCCCGACCGGGTTGGAAACGAGCAGTACTTC. Amino acid sequence: CASSSPDRVGNEQYF.

Ten or more counts support this clone. The rearrangement joins TRBV5-4 to TRBJ2-3; 7 bases align to TRBD2. This CDR3 comprises 17 residues. J lost 4 bases, V lost 0 bases, and 11 bases had no gene match. The germline V gene has CDR1 SGHNT and CDR2 YYREEE (reference sequence). CDR3 loop: CASSLATSVSIADTQYF. The CDR3 DNA reads TGTGCCAGCAGCTTGGCCACTAGCGTAAGCATAGCAGATACGCAGTATTTT.

The chain uses TRBV7-8 and TRBJ1-1; weak D call: TRBD1 (6 bases). Germline assignment: CDR1 SGHVS and CDR2 FQNEAQ. Trimming removed 5 bases from V and 3 bases from J, with 13 bases in between. CDR3 length: 14 residues. The chain's CDR3 is CASSRGGADTEAFF. The CDR3 DNA sequence: TGTGCCAGCAGCCGGGGGGGGGCAGACACTGAAGCTTTCTTT.

The V and J genes are TRBV3-1 (or the pseudogene TRBV3-2) and TRBJ1-3, with 9 positions matching TRBD1. The CDR3 contains 13 residues. CDR1 and CDR2 (germline): LGHDT, YNNKEL (reference sequence). The V and J ends lost 4 bases and 7 bases, in that order; junction bases with no gene match: 2. The CDR3 DNA sequence: TGTGCCAGCAGCCGGACAGGGGTCAACACCATATATTTT. Protein sequence: CASSRTGVNTIYF.

The chain uses TRBV2 and TRBJ2-7, with a weak D call TRBD1 (6 bases). Trimming stripped 3 bases from V and 6 bases from J, with 12 bases between. This CDR3 region has 13 residues. The germline V gene encodes CDR1 SNHLY and CDR2 FYNNEI. Here the CDR3 DNA reads TGTGCCAGCAGTGACTTAGGGGGTAGCGAGCAGTACTTC. Translating it yields CASSDLGGSEQYF. The complete variable domain, with remaining parts taken from reference TRBV2 and TRBJ2-7, reads EPEVTQTPSHQVTQMGQEVILRCVPISNHLYFYWYRQILGQKVEFLVSFYNNEISEKSEIFDDQFSVERPDGSNFTLKIRSTKLEDSAMYFCASSDLGGSEQYFGPGTRLTVT.

The V call is TRBV7-2, the J call TRBJ1-2, with D hard to call. CDR3 length equals 12 residues. Germline CDR1 is SGHTA and CDR2 is FQGNSA. V gave up 1 base and J gave up 5 bases, with 5 bases separating them. CDR3 in DNA: TGTGCCAGCAGCTTAGGGCATTATGGCTACACCTTC. It translates to CASSLGHYGYTF.

The V gene is TRBV19, the J gene TRBJ2-3; 7 bases agree with TRBD1. V shed 3 bases, J shed 6 bases, and the junction held 15 bases outside the gene matches. The CDR3 is 17 amino acids. CDR1 LNHDA and CDR2 SQIVND come from the germline V gene (reference sequence). The CDR3 protein is CASSISSDRVYMDTQYF. CDR3 nucleotide sequence: TGTGCCAGTAGTATCAGTTCCGACAGGGTGTATATGGATACGCAGTATTTT.

This sequence joins TRBV4-1 and TRBJ2-1; 7 bases align to TRBD2. CDR1 and CDR2 (germline): MGHRA, YSYEKL. V shed 0 bases and J 3 bases; nucleotides not matched to a gene: 5. There are 16 residues in the CDR3. In DNA form, the CDR3 reads TGCGCCAGCAGCCAAGAAGGCGGACTAGGCTACAATGAGCAGTTCTTC. It specifies CASSQEGGLGYNEQFF.

This chain joins TRBV2 and TRBJ2-3; 11 bases fit TRBD2. The CDR3 length is 15 residues. Germline values: CDR1 SNHLY, CDR2 FYNNEI. V lost 6 bases and J lost 4; bases outside the gene matches: 6. The CDR3 nucleotides read TGTGCCAGCAGGGGGGGACTAGCGGTCGCAGATACGCAGTATTTT. This codes for CASRGGLAVADTQYF.

This clone was recorded once. The chain carries TRBV11-2 and TRBJ1-3; 10 bases are shared with TRBD1. The CDR3 covers 14 residues. CDR1 and CDR2 from the germline V gene are SGHAT and FQNNGV. The V gene end was trimmed by 9 bases and the J gene end by 0 bases; junction bases not matched to a gene: 2. The CDR3 spells CASRTGGSGNTIYF. In DNA, the CDR3 is TGTGCCAGTCGGACAGGGGGCTCTGGAAACACCATATATTTT.

This chain uses TRBV10-1 with TRBJ2-2; tentatively, D is TRBD2 (5 bases). Trimming cost V 5 bases and J 7 bases, with 11 bases left between them. The CDR3 is 13 residues long. Looked up from germline, CDR1 is WNHNN and CDR2 is SYGVQD (reference sequence). CDR3 in DNA: TGCGCCAGCAGTTTAATCCGGGACGGGGAGCTGTTTTTT. As protein: CASSLIRDGELFF.

Points on this clone: The germline gene is not matched at one end of the junction; a read error may be the cause. This chain uses TRBV2 with TRBJ1-5; D uncertain. The germline V gene has CDR1 SNHLY and CDR2 FYNNEI. The CDR3 totals 15 residues. CDR3 bases: TGTGCCAGCAGAGAAGACGTAGGGAAGGAGGGGCCCCAGCATTTT. Its translation: CASREDVGKEGPQHF.

This clone has a single count. The rearrangement joins TRBV19 to TRBJ2-6; no firm D call. The CDR3 has 15 amino acids. The germline V gene has CDR1 LNHDA and CDR2 SQIVND (reference sequence). V lost 5 bases to trimming and J lost 0 bases, with 8 bases between them. The CDR3 nucleotides are TGTGCCAGTAGTCCCAAGAGCTCTGGGGCCAACGTCCTGACTTTC. This sequence encodes CASSPKSSGANVLTF.

This clone was counted once. The genes are TRBV27 and TRBJ2-7, with 7 bases matching TRBD2. CDR3 size: 15 residues. CDR1 and CDR2 (germline): MNHEY, SMNVEV (reference sequence). V lost 6 bases to trimming and J lost 0 bases; unmatched junction nucleotides: 8. CDR3 sequence: CASRTSVLSSYEQYF. The CDR3 DNA follows: TGTGCCAGCAGAACTAGCGTCCTGAGCTCCTACGAGCAGTACTTC.

V gene TRBV7-9 combines with J gene TRBJ2-1, with 9 bases fitting TRBD2. The CDR3 has 17 residues. V was pared by 5 bases and J by 0 bases, with 8 bases of the junction left unmatched. Germline loops: CDR1 SEHNR, CDR2 FQNEAQ (reference sequence). The CDR3 protein is CASSPKLAGVSYNEQFF. The CDR3 DNA reads TGTGCCAGCAGCCCAAAATTAGCGGGAGTCTCCTACAATGAGCAGTTCTTC.

The CDR3 DNA sequence: TGCGCCAGCAGTGAGTCGGGAGGTGCGGGCTACACCTTC. Translating it yields CASSESGGAGYTF. The rearrangement joins TRBV10-2 to TRBJ1-2; D gene unclear. The V end was cut by 0 bases, the J end by 8 bases, with 10 bases between. Per germline, CDR1 WSHSY and CDR2 SAAADI. The CDR3 spans 13 residues.